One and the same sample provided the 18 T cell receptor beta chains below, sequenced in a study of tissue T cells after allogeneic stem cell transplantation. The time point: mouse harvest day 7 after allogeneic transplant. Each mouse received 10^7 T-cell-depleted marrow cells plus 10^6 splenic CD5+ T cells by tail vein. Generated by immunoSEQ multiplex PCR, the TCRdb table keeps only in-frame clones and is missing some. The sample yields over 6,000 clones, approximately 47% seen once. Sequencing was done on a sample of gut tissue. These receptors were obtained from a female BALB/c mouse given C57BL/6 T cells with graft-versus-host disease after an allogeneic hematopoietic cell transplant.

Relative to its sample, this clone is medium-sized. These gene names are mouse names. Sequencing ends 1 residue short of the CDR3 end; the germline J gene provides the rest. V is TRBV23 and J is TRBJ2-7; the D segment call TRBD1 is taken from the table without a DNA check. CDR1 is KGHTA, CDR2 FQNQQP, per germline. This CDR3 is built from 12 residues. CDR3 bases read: TGCTCTTCCGGGACAGGGGGGTATGAACAGTAC. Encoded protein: CSSGTGGYEQY. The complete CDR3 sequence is CSSGTGGYEQYF.

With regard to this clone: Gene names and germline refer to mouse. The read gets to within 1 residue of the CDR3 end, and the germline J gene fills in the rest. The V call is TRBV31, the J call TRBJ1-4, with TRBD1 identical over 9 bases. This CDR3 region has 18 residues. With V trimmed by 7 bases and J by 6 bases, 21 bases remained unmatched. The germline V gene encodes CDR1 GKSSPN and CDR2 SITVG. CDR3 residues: CAFFLYPIHRGQDERLFF. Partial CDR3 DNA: TGTGCCTTCTTCCTTTATCCAATTCACAGGGGGCAAGACGAAAGATTATTT.

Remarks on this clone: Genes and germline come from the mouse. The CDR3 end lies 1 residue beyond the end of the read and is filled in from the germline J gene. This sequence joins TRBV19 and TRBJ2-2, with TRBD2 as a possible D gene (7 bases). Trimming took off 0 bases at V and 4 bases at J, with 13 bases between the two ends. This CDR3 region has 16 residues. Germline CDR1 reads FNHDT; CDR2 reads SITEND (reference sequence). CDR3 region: CASSIERRGGTGQLYF. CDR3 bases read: TGTGCCAGCAGTATAGAGAGGAGGGGGGGCACCGGGCAGCTCTAC.

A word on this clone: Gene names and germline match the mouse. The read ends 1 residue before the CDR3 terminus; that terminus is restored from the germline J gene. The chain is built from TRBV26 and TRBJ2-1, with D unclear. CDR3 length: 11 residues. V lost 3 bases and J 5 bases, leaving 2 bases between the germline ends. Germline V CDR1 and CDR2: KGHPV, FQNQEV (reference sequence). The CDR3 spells CASSLDAEQFF. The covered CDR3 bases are TGTGCCAGCAGTCTCGATGCTGAGCAGTTC.

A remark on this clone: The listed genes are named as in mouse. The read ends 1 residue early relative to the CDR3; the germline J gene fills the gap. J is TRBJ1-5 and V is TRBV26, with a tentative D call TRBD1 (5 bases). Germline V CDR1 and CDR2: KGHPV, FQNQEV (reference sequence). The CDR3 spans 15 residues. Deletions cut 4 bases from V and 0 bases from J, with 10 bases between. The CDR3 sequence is CASSPGPYNNQAPLF. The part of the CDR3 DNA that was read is TGTGCCAGCAGTCCGGGGCCCTATAACAACCAGGCTCCGCTT.

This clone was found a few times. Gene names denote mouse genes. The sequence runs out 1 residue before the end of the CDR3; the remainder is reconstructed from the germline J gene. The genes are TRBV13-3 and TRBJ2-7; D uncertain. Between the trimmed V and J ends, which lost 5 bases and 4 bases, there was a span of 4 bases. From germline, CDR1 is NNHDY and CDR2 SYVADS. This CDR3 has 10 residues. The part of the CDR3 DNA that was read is TGTGCCAGCAGCGGATATGAACAGTAC. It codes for CASSGYEQY. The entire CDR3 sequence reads CASSGYEQYF.

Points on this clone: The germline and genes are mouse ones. This chain's CDR3 is CASSFLGGAEQFF. CDR3 DNA, as far as it was read: TGTGCCAGCAGCTTTCTGGGAGGTGCTGAGCAGTTC. The chain joins TRBV3 to TRBJ2-1; TRBD2 might be the D (5 bases). The read halts 1 residue ahead of the CDR3 end, with the missing end drawn from the germline J gene. The CDR3 spans 13 residues. The germline CDR1 and CDR2 sequences are SNHLY and FYNGKV (reference sequence). Trimming shortened V by 3 bases and J by 6 bases, and 9 bases separated the two germline ends.

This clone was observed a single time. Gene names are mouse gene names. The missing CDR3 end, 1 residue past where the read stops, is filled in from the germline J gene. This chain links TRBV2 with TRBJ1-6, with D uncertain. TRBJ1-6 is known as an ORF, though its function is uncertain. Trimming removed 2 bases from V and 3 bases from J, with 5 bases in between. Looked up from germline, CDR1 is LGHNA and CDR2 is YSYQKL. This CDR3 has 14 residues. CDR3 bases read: TGTGCCAGCAGCCAACGGGTCTATAATTCGCCCCTCTAC. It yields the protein CASSQRVYNSPLY. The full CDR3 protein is CASSQRVYNSPLYF.

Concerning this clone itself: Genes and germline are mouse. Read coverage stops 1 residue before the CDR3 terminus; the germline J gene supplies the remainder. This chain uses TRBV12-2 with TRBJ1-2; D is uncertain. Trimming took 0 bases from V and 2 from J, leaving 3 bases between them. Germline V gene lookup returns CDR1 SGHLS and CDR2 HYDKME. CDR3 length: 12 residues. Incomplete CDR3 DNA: TGTGCCAGCTCTCTCATTAACTCCGACTACACC. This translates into CASSLINSDYT. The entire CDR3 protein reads CASSLINSDYTF.

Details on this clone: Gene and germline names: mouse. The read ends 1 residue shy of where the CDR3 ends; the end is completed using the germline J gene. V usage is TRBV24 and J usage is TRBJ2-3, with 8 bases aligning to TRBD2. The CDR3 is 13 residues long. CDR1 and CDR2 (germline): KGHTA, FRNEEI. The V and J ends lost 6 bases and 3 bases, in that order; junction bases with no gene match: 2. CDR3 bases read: TGTGCCAGCAGGGGGGGGCCGGCAGAAACGCTGTAT. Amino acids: CASRGGPAETLY. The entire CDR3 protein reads CASRGGPAETLYF.

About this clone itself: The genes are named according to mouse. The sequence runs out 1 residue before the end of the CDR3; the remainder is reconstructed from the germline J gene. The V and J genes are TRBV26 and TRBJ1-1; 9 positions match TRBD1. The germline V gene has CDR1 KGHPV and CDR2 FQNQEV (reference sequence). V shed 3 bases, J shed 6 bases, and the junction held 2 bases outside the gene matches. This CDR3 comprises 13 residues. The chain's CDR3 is CASSLRTGAEVFF. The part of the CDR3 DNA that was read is TGTGCCAGCAGTCTTAGGACAGGGGCAGAAGTCTTC. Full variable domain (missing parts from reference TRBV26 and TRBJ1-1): NSKVIQTPRYLVKGQGQKAKMRCIPEKGHPVVFWYQQNKNNEFKFLINFQNQEVLQQIDMTEKRFSAECPSNSPCSLEIQSSEAGDSALYLCASSLRTGAEVFFGKGTRLTVV.

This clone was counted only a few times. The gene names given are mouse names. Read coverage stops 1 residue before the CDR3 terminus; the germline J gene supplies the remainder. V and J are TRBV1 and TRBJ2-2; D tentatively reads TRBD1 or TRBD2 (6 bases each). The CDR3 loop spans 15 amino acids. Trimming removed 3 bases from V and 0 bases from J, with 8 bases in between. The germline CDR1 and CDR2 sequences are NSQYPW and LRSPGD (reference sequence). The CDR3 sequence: CTCSARGANTGQLYF. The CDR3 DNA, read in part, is TGCACCTGCAGTGCTAGGGGGGCAAACACCGGGCAGCTCTAC.

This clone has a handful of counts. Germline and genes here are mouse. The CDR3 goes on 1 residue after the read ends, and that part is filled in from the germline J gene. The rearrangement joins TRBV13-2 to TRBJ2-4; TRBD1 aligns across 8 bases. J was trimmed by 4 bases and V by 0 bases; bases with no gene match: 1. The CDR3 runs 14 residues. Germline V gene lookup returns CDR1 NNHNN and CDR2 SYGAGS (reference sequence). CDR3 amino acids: CASGDAQGENTLYF. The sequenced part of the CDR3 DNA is TGTGCCAGCGGTGATGCACAGGGGGAAAACACCTTGTAC.

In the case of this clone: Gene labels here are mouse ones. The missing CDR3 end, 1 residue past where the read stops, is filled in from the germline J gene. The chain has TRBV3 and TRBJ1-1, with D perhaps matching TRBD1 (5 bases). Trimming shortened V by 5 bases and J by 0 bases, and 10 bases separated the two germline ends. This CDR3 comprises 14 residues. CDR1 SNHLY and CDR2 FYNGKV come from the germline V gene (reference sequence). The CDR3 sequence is CASSPGQTNTEVFF. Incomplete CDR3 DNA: TGTGCCAGCAGCCCAGGACAAACAAACACAGAAGTCTTC.

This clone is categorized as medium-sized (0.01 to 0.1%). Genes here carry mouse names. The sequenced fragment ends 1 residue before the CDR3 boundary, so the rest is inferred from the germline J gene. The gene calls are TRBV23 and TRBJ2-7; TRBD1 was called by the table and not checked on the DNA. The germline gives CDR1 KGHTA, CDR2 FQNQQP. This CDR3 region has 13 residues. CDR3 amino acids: CSSSQGTGVEQYF. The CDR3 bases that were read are TGCTCCAGCAGTCAAGGGACAGGGGTTGAACAGTAC.

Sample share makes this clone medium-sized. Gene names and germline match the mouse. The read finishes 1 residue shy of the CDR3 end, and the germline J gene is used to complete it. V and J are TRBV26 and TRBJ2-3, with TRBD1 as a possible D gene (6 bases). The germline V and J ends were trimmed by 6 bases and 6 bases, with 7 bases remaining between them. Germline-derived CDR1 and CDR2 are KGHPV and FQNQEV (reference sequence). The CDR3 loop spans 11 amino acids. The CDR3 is CASRDSETLYF. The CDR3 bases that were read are TGTGCCAGCAGGGACAGCGAAACGCTGTAT.

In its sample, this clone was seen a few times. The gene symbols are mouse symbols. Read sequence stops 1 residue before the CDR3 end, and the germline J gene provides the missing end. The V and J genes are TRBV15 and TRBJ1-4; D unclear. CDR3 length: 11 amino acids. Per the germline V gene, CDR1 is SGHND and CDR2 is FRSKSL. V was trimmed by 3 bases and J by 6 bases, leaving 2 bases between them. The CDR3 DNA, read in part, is TGTGCCAGCAGTTTCGACGAAAGATTATTT. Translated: CASSFDERLF. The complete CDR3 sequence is CASSFDERLFF.

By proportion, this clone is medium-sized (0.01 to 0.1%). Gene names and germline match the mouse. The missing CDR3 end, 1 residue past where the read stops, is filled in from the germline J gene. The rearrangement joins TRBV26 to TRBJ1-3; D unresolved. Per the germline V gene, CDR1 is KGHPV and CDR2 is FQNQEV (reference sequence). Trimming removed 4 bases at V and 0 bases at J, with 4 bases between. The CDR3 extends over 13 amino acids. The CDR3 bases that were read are TGTGCCAGCAGTCGATTTTCTGGAAATACGCTCTAT. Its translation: CASSRFSGNTLY. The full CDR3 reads CASSRFSGNTLYF. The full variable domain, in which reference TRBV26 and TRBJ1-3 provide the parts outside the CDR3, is NSKVIQTPRYLVKGQGQKAKMRCIPEKGHPVVFWYQQNKNNEFKFLINFQNQEVLQQIDMTEKRFSAECPSNSPCSLEIQSSEAGDSALYLCASSRFSGNTLYFGEGSRLIVV.